This TCR beta chain was identified during a study of shared clonotypes between healthy human individuals. Looking at the study overall: With ages of 18 to 49, the donors were a couple of women and a few men.

V lost 0 bases to trimming and J lost 4 bases, with 6 bases between them. In germline, CDR1 is MNHNY, CDR2 SVGAGI (reference sequence). The CDR3 sequence is 14 residues long. Sequencing was performed with immunoSEQ multiplex PCR; in TCRdb, only in-frame clones are kept and a portion is missing. Among roughly 500,000 clones listed, roughly 95% were seen once. The sequencing input was naive CD4+ T cells sorted from blood. Subset given: CD45RA+ positively selected. The sequence came from a woman aged 30 to 39 in good health. V usage is TRBV6-6 and J usage is TRBJ2-2; D perhaps matches TRBD2 (5 bases). The CDR3 sequence is CASSYSEATGELFF. The CDR3 nucleotides are TGTGCCAGCAGTTACTCGGAGGCCACCGGGGAGCTGTTTTTT.